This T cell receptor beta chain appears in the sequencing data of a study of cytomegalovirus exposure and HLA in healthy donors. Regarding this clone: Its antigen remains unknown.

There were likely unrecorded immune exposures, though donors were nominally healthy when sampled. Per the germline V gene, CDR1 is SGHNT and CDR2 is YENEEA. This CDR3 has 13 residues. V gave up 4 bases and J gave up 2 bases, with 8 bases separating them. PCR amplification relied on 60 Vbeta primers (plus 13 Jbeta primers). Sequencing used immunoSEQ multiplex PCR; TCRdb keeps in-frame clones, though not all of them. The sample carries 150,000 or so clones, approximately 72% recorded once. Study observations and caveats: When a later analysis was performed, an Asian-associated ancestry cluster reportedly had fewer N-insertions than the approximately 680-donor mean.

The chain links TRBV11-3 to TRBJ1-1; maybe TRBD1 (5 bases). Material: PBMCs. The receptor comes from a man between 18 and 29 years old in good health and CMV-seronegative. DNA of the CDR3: TGTGCCAGCAGCTCCCAGGGAAACACTGAAGCTTTCTTT. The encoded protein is CASSSQGNTEAFF.